The rows below give T cell receptor beta chains drawn from one sample of a study of Ad26.COV2.S vaccination and SARS-CoV-2 variants. Sequenced by immunoSEQ multiplex PCR; TCRdb stores in-frame clones only, minus some. The sample consists of some 460,000 clones, about 88% of them appearing once. The starting material was peripheral blood, obtained in a trial of Ad26.COV2.S vaccine versus placebo. The receptors were gathered from a person between 18 and 59 years old who received the Ad26.COV2.S COVID-19 vaccine or a placebo. CDR3s include the opening cysteine and the closing phenylalanine or tryptophan. D genes are given only for firm matches.

>TRBD2|TRBV7-8|TRBJ2-7
CASSPPGLDASYEQYF
>TRBD2|TRBV14|TRBJ2-1
CASSQLRAGGAQFF
>-|TRBV7-9|TRBJ2-3
CASSPGTNPSTDTQYF
>-|TRBV4-1|TRBJ2-5
CASSQAKLETQYF
>-|TRBV6-4|TRBJ1-1
CASSDDPAFF
>-|TRBV28|TRBJ1-1
CASETFPRQGTEAFF
>-|TRBV27|TRBJ2-7
CASSLLLARDRFYEQYF
>-|TRBV11-2|TRBJ1-1
CASSLLRWTEAFF
>-|TRBV14|TRBJ1-5
CASSQDRGGPQHF
>-|TRBV7-3|TRBJ2-3
CASSLVVGDTQYF
>TRBD1|TRBV6-5|TRBJ1-5
CASRSGTGEQPQHF